This T cell receptor beta chain is drawn from a study of T cell clonotyping in hematopoietic cell transplantation. Study overall: Recipients' pretransplant samples followed cytoreduction. Study-wide results and caveats: Pathologically expanded recipient clonotypes increased progressively from day 30 to day 180 as diversity fell. Few recipient clonotypes overlapped donors; over 95% were de novo at given depth. CD4 and CD8 repertoire contributions could not be separated without sorting.

This clone turned up a few times. As yet, its antigen is unknown. The germline gives CDR1 SGHRS, CDR2 YFSETQ. V dropped 1 base and J dropped 5; count of bases not matched to a gene: 3. CDR3 length: 15 amino acids. Assay used: immunoSEQ multiplex PCR; TCRdb lists only in-frame clones, some missing. Of tens of thousands of clones listed, 90% to 97% are singletons. The sample's time point: recipient sample about 28 days before transplant, after cytoreduction. The material was peripheral blood mononuclear cells, obtained before stem cell transplant. The rearrangement uses TRBV5-1 and TRBJ2-1; 10 nucleotides align to TRBD2. The TCR was taken from a woman aged 45 to 65 with acute myeloid leukemia. Some clones in this sample may be carry-over from other donors' samples. The CDR3 loop is CASSLWLAGDNEQFF. As DNA, the CDR3 is TGCGCCAGCAGCTTGTGGCTAGCGGGAGACAATGAGCAGTTCTTC.